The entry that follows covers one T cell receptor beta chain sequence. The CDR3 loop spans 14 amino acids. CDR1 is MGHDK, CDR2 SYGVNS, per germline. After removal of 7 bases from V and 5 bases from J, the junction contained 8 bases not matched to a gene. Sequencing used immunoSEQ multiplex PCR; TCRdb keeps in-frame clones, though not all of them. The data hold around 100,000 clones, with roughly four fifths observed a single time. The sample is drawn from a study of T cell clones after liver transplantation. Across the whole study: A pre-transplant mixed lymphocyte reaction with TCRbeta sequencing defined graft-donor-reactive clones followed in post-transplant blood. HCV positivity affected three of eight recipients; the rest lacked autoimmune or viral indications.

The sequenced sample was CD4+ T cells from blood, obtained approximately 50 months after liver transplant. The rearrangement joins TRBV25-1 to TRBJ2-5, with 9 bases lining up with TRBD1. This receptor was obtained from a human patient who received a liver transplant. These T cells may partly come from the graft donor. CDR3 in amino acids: CASTHRGRGETQYF. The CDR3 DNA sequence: TGTGCCAGCACTCACAGGGGGCGTGGCGAGACCCAGTACTTC.